The 20 T cell receptor beta chains below all came from one sample that was sequenced in a study of blood T cell repertoires in COVID-19. Profiling relied on immunoSEQ multiplex PCR, and the TCRdb table lists in-frame clones only, not all of them. The table has fewer than 90,000 clones, 84% seen once. Sequencing input: peripheral blood. Receptors originate from a human donor in a cohort sampled during active COVID-19.

The V gene is TRBV28, the J gene TRBJ2-7, with 11 positions matching TRBD2. Trimming cost V 6 bases and J 4 bases; bases outside gene matches: 8. CDR1 is MDHEN and CDR2 is SYDVKM in the germline V gene. The length of the CDR3 is 15 residues. The CDR3 sequence is CASSPGLAEIYEQYF. The CDR3 DNA sequence: TGTGCCAGCAGCCCGGGACTAGCGGAGATTTACGAGCAGTACTTC.

The chain has TRBV5-8 and TRBJ1-1, with 7 bases identical to TRBD1. The CDR3 totals 16 residues. V shed 0 bases, J shed 5 bases, and the junction held 10 bases outside the gene matches. Germline V gene lookup returns CDR1 SGHTS and CDR2 YDEGEE. The CDR3 DNA is TGTGCCAGCAGCTTGGTGAGGGGGCCGATTGGGACTGAAGCTTTCTTT. This translates into CASSLVRGPIGTEAFF.

This chain joins TRBV7-6 and TRBJ1-3, with D possibly matching TRBD1 (5 bases). V lost 1 base to trimming and J lost 0 bases, with 10 bases between them. Per germline, CDR1 SGHVS and CDR2 FNYEAQ. The CDR3 is made up of 16 amino acids. The CDR3 region is CASSLGQINSGNTIYF. CDR3 bases: TGTGCCAGCAGCTTAGGACAGATCAACTCTGGAAACACCATATATTTT.

This clone was detected once. This chain connects TRBV6-5 to TRBJ1-1; D uncertain. The V gene lost 5 bases and the J gene lost 7 bases, with 11 bases spanning the gap. Germline assignment: CDR1 MNHEY and CDR2 SVGAGI. The CDR3 has 12 amino acids. The CDR3 DNA sequence: TGTGCCAGCAGTCGGACTCTTTATGAAGCTTTCTTT. Protein: CASSRTLYEAFF.

This clone has a handful of counts. The chain has TRBV7-2 and TRBJ2-7; 11 positions match TRBD1. V was clipped by 5 bases and J by 3 bases; unmatched bases: 9. CDR3 length: 16 amino acids. Per germline, CDR1 SGHTA and CDR2 FQGNSA. CDR3 protein: CASSPDRGQNFYEQYF. CDR3 bases: TGTGCCAGCAGCCCGGACAGGGGGCAAAATTTCTACGAGCAGTACTTC.

This chain connects TRBV24-1 to TRBJ2-7; 7 nucleotides agree with TRBD1. The germline V gene encodes CDR1 KGHDR and CDR2 SFDVKD. The CDR3 has 18 residues. V was pared by 3 bases and J by 4 bases, with 17 bases of the junction left unmatched. The CDR3 spells CATSDTERDSPEKYEQYF. As DNA, the CDR3 is TGTGCCACCAGTGATACCGAACGGGACAGCCCAGAAAAATACGAGCAGTACTTC.

The J gene is TRBJ2-7, the V gene TRBV5-6; 13 nucleotides agree with TRBD2. V lost 7 bases to trimming and J lost 6 bases; unmatched junction nucleotides: 7. Germline-derived CDR1 and CDR2 are SGHDT and YYEEEE. The CDR3 length is 14 residues. This CDR3 reads CASGGLAGAGEQYF. In DNA, the CDR3 is TGTGCCAGCGGAGGACTAGCGGGAGCCGGCGAGCAGTACTTC. Using reference TRBV5-6 and TRBJ2-7 for the parts outside the CDR3, the full variable domain is DAGVTQSPTHLIKTRGQQVTLRCSPKSGHDTVSWYQQALGQGPQFIFQYYEEEERQRGNFPDRFSGHQFPNYSSELNVNALLLGDSALYLCASGGLAGAGEQYFGPGTRLTVT.

This sequence joins TRBV7-8 and TRBJ1-1; D remains unclear. The germline gives CDR1 SGHVS, CDR2 FQNEAQ. CDR3 size: 13 residues. Deletions cut 3 bases from V and 1 base from J, with 6 bases between. The DNA of the CDR3 is TGTGCCAGCAGCTTGGGGAGGAACACTGAAGCTTTCTTT. Protein sequence: CASSLGRNTEAFF. The whole variable domain, filled in from reference TRBV7-8 and TRBJ1-1, reads GAGVSQSPRYKVAKRGQDVALRCDPISGHVSLFWYQQALGQGPEFLTYFQNEAQLDKSGLPSDRFFAERPEGSVSTLKIQRTQQEDSAVYLCASSLGRNTEAFFGQGTRLTVV.

The rearrangement uses TRBV4-2 and TRBJ2-7; TRBD2 matches at 12 bases. The germline CDR1 and CDR2 sequences are LGHNA and YNFKEQ. V lost 4 bases to trimming and J lost 7 bases; unmatched junction nucleotides: 5. The CDR3 covers 14 residues. The CDR3 sequence is CASSPTSGSKEQYF. CDR3 DNA sequence: TGTGCCAGCAGCCCGACTAGCGGGAGTAAGGAGCAGTACTTC.

Comments on this clone: The same CDR3 can be traced to other DNA sequences in this sample. This chain connects TRBV18 to TRBJ2-2; no reliable D call. The germline gives CDR1 KGHSH, CDR2 LQKENI. The CDR3 contains 13 residues. V was trimmed by 0 bases and J by 5 bases, leaving 4 bases between them. The CDR3 region is CASSPPSTGELFF. Here the CDR3 DNA reads TGTGCCAGCTCACCACCGTCGACCGGGGAGCTGTTTTTT.

Note on this clone: Other nucleotide sequences from this sample produce the same CDR3. The CDR3 sequence: CASSRGGEQYF. As DNA, the CDR3 is TGTGCCAGCAGCCGAGGAGGAGAGCAGTACTTC. The gene calls are TRBV3-1 (or the pseudogene TRBV3-2) and TRBJ2-7; a possible D gene is TRBD2 (5 bases). The CDR3 totals 11 residues. Deletions cut 4 bases from V and 7 bases from J, with 8 bases between. The germline CDR1 and CDR2 sequences are LGHDT and YNNKEL (reference sequence).

The chain uses TRBV5-6 and TRBJ1-1; unclear D gene. V lost 4 bases and J lost 2, with 12 bases in between. The CDR3 contains 14 residues. Germline CDR1 and CDR2: SGHDT and YYEEEE. The CDR3 coding sequence is TGTGCCAGCAGCCGACCGGGTGGAAACACTGAAGCTTTCTTT. Protein: CASSRPGGNTEAFF.

The chain is built from TRBV11-2 and TRBJ2-2; maybe TRBD2 (5 bases). The CDR3 covers 14 residues. CDR1 SGHAT and CDR2 FQNNGV come from the germline V gene. The germline V and J ends were trimmed by 5 bases and 5 bases, with 12 bases remaining between them. CDR3 sequence: CASSAQLVTGELFF. CDR3 DNA: TGTGCCAGCAGCGCACAACTAGTAACCGGGGAGCTGTTTTTT.

J is TRBJ2-7 and V is TRBV6-5, with 9 positions matching TRBD2. CDR3 length equals 16 residues. The V gene's germline CDR1 is MNHEY and CDR2 SVGAGI. V gave up 0 bases and J gave up 3 bases; unmatched junction bases: 6. The CDR3 here is CASSYSLSSGIYEQYF. DNA of the CDR3: TGTGCCAGCAGTTACTCATTATCTAGCGGGATCTACGAGCAGTACTTC.

J is TRBJ2-3 and V is TRBV4-2; 13 bases agree with TRBD2. Germline loops: CDR1 LGHNA, CDR2 YNFKEQ. This CDR3 comprises 16 residues. Trimming at V came to 4 bases and at J to 3 bases, leaving 4 bases not matched to a gene. In DNA, the CDR3 is TGTGCCAGCAGCCCACGACTAGCGGGGGGAACAGATACGCAGTATTTT. This codes for CASSPRLAGGTDTQYF.

The CDR3 loop is CASSLSPAGFAEAFF. The DNA for the CDR3 is TGCGCCAGCAGCCTCAGTCCCGCAGGGTTCGCTGAAGCTTTCTTT. The chain has TRBV4-1 and TRBJ1-1; possible D gene TRBD1, 5 bases. Trimming took off 4 bases at V and 6 bases at J, with 18 bases between the two ends. The CDR3 totals 15 residues. Germline V gene lookup returns CDR1 MGHRA and CDR2 YSYEKL.

This chain joins TRBV11-3 and TRBJ1-3, with a tentative D call TRBD1 (6 bases). The CDR3 spans 17 residues. The germline V gene has CDR1 SGHNT and CDR2 YENEEA. V dropped 2 bases and J dropped 2 bases, with 16 bases sitting between them. The CDR3 here is CASSLRRDKGAGNTIYF. CDR3 in DNA: TGTGCCAGCAGCTTACGCCGGGACAAGGGAGCTGGAAACACCATATATTTT.

The genes are TRBV3-1 (or the pseudogene TRBV3-2) and TRBJ2-7; 9 bases line up with TRBD1. Germline CDR1 is LGHDT and CDR2 is YNNKEL (reference sequence). V gave up 4 bases and J gave up 5 bases; unmatched junction bases: 3. The CDR3 has 13 amino acids. The CDR3 reads CASSPGQGHEQYF. The CDR3 DNA follows: TGTGCCAGCAGCCCGGGACAGGGCCACGAGCAGTACTTC.

The sample holds one count of this clone. V usage is TRBV6-4 and J usage is TRBJ1-6, with 7 nucleotides matching TRBD1. Per the germline V gene, CDR1 is MRHNA and CDR2 is SNTAGT. The junction had 10 bases not matched to a gene; V was cut back by 10 bases and J by 7 bases. This CDR3 contains 14 residues. The DNA of the CDR3 is TGTGCCACCAGGGACAGAGTCCCGAATTCACCCCTCCACTTT. Translation gives CATRDRVPNSPLHF.

V gene TRBV6-6 combines with J gene TRBJ2-7, with 8 positions matching TRBD2. CDR3 length equals 14 residues. The J segment lost 5 bases and the V segment lost 7 bases, leaving 10 bases of the junction unmatched. Per the germline V gene, CDR1 is MNHNY and CDR2 is SVGAGI (reference sequence). CDR3 DNA: TGTGCCAGCACGATTCCGGGAGGGCGCAACGAGCAGTACTTC. Its protein is CASTIPGGRNEQYF.